A selection of T cell receptor beta chains follows, all from one sample in a study of cytomegalovirus exposure and HLA in healthy donors. Repertoires were generated with immunoSEQ multiplex PCR, while TCRdb's copy carries only in-frame clones and drops some. The table lists over 65,000 clones, around three quarters of them singletons. The sample consisted of PBMCs. The receptor source for this set is a man in his sixties in good health and CMV-seropositive. Each CDR3 is given with its conserved first and last residue. D genes are given only for firm matches. Not every row has a clone size; where given, it reads once, few, many or a size class.

CDR3nt: TGTGCCAGCAGCTTCAACCGGGGAGGAAATGAAAAACTGTTTTTT; CDR3aa: CASSFNRGGNEKLFF; d_gene: NA; j_gene: TRBJ1-4; v_gene: TRBV7-9; abundance: NA
CDR3nt: TGTGCCGGCAGCTTAGTACAGACAGGGCTCGGCTATGGCTACACCTTC; CDR3aa: CAGSLVQTGLGYGYTF; d_gene: TRBD1; j_gene: TRBJ1-2; v_gene: TRBV11-2; abundance: once
CDR3nt: TGTGCCAGCAGCTTAGGTGGCGGGGGGTCGAACACCGGGGAGCTGTTTTTT; CDR3aa: CASSLGGGGSNTGELFF; d_gene: TRBD2; j_gene: TRBJ2-2; v_gene: TRBV13; abundance: NA
CDR3nt: TGTGCCAGCAGTGACGGGCTGGCGGGAGGCGACACCGGGGAGCTGTTTTTT; CDR3aa: CASSDGLAGGDTGELFF; d_gene: TRBD2; j_gene: TRBJ2-2; v_gene: TRBV6-4; abundance: NA
CDR3nt: TGTGCCAGCAGCCTTACTTTCACGAGGGCCGGGGAGCTGTTTTTT; CDR3aa: CASSLTFTRAGELFF; d_gene: NA; j_gene: TRBJ2-2; v_gene: TRBV7-2; abundance: NA
CDR3nt: TGTGCCAGCAGCAGCCCGGCGGGCCAAGAGACCCAGTACTTC; CDR3aa: CASSSPAGQETQYF; d_gene: NA; j_gene: TRBJ2-5; v_gene: TRBV5-8; abundance: NA
CDR3nt: TGTGCCAGCAGCTTTCCCGGGGTACCACCAGATACGCAGTATTTT; CDR3aa: CASSFPGVPPDTQYF; d_gene: NA; j_gene: TRBJ2-3; v_gene: TRBV7-9; abundance: NA
CDR3nt: TGTGCCAGCAGCCTACATGCAGGGGGAACAACCGGGGAGCTGTTTTTT; CDR3aa: CASSLHAGGTTGELFF; d_gene: TRBD1; j_gene: TRBJ2-2; v_gene: TRBV7-2; abundance: NA
CDR3nt: TGTGCCAGCAGCTTAGGGGTCAGGGGGTCTCAAGAGACCCAGTACTTC; CDR3aa: CASSLGVRGSQETQYF; d_gene: TRBD1; j_gene: TRBJ2-5; v_gene: TRBV11-2; abundance: NA
CDR3nt: TGTGCCAGCAGCTTAGATAGTCGTAGCAATCAGCCCCAGCATTTT; CDR3aa: CASSLDSRSNQPQHF; d_gene: NA; j_gene: TRBJ1-5; v_gene: TRBV11-3; abundance: NA
CDR3nt: TGTGCCAGCAGAGGAGGGGACCGAGGGGAGCAGTACTTC; CDR3aa: CASRGGDRGEQYF; d_gene: NA; j_gene: TRBJ2-7; v_gene: TRBV6-5; abundance: NA
CDR3nt: TGCAGCGTTGCCCCAGGGATCGACGAGCAGTACTTC; CDR3aa: CSVAPGIDEQYF; d_gene: NA; j_gene: TRBJ2-7; v_gene: TRBV29-1; abundance: few
CDR3nt: TGTGCCAGCAGTTACCGAGGATTTGGCTACGAGCAGTACTTC; CDR3aa: CASSYRGFGYEQYF; d_gene: NA; j_gene: TRBJ2-7; v_gene: TRBV6-5; abundance: NA
CDR3nt: TGTGCCAGCAGCTTGAACACCCTCACCTTC; CDR3aa: CASSLNTLTF; d_gene: NA; j_gene: TRBJ1-2; v_gene: TRBV5-8; abundance: NA
CDR3nt: TGTGCCACATTGGGGCGTATTCCCTACAATGAGCAGTTCTTC; CDR3aa: CATLGRIPYNEQFF; d_gene: NA; j_gene: TRBJ2-1; v_gene: TRBV6-6; abundance: few
CDR3nt: TGTGCCAGCAGCCCAACACGGCTCGGGGTTGGGGAGCTGTTTTTT; CDR3aa: CASSPTRLGVGELFF; d_gene: NA; j_gene: TRBJ2-2; v_gene: TRBV9; abundance: NA
CDR3nt: TGTGCCAGCAGCTCGCGGGGGCAGCCCCAGCATTTT; CDR3aa: CASSSRGQPQHF; d_gene: NA; j_gene: TRBJ1-5; v_gene: TRBV7-2; abundance: NA
CDR3nt: TGTGCCAGCAGTGACGGGAGCACCGGGGAGCTGTTTTTT; CDR3aa: CASSDGSTGELFF; d_gene: NA; j_gene: TRBJ2-2; v_gene: TRBV6-4; abundance: NA
CDR3nt: TGTGCCAGCAGCTCGGGACTCGAGGGAAACATTCAGTACTTC; CDR3aa: CASSSGLEGNIQYF; d_gene: NA; j_gene: TRBJ2-4; v_gene: TRBV7-9; abundance: NA
CDR3nt: TGCAGCGTTGAACGGAACTATGGCTACACCTTC; CDR3aa: CSVERNYGYTF; d_gene: NA; j_gene: TRBJ1-2; v_gene: TRBV29-1; abundance: few
CDR3nt: TGTGCCAGCAGGCGGGGACAGGGGAACACCGGGGAGCTGTTTTTT; CDR3aa: CASRRGQGNTGELFF; d_gene: TRBD1; j_gene: TRBJ2-2; v_gene: TRBV27; abundance: NA
CDR3nt: TGTGCCAGCAGCTTAGACGCCGGACAGAAAAAAAGTGGCTACACCTTC; CDR3aa: CASSLDAGQKKSGYTF; d_gene: NA; j_gene: TRBJ1-2; v_gene: TRBV7-2; abundance: NA
CDR3nt: TGTGCCAGCAGTGAATGGAATAGCGGGGGGTCGAGGAGAGAGACCCAGTACTTC; CDR3aa: CASSEWNSGGSRRETQYF; d_gene: TRBD2; j_gene: TRBJ2-5; v_gene: TRBV6-1; abundance: few
CDR3nt: TGTGCCAGTAGTATCCGGGACACAGCCTACGAGCAGTACTTC; CDR3aa: CASSIRDTAYEQYF; d_gene: NA; j_gene: TRBJ2-7; v_gene: TRBV19; abundance: once
CDR3nt: TGCGCCAGCAGCAAAGGACAGTACGAGCAGTACTTC; CDR3aa: CASSKGQYEQYF; d_gene: NA; j_gene: TRBJ2-7; v_gene: TRBV5-1; abundance: once
CDR3nt: TGTGCCAGCAGTCGAGGTGACTCTGGGGCCAACGTCCTGACTTTC; CDR3aa: CASSRGDSGANVLTF; d_gene: NA; j_gene: TRBJ2-6; v_gene: TRBV7-9; abundance: NA
CDR3nt: TGTGCCAGCAGCTCTGCTTGGGCGGGAGGCTTCAATGAGCAGTTCTTC; CDR3aa: CASSSAWAGGFNEQFF; d_gene: TRBD2; j_gene: TRBJ2-1; v_gene: TRBV7-8; abundance: NA
CDR3nt: TGTTCCAGCAGCCCTCAGCAGAGCGGGATCGCGAATGAGCAGTTCTTC; CDR3aa: CSSSPQQSGIANEQFF; d_gene: TRBD2; j_gene: TRBJ2-1; v_gene: TRBV7-9; abundance: NA
CDR3nt: TGTGCCAGCTCGGAAAACAGGGATAGGAACGAGCAGTACTTC; CDR3aa: CASSENRDRNEQYF; d_gene: NA; j_gene: TRBJ2-7; v_gene: TRBV18; abundance: NA
CDR3nt: TGTGCCAGTAGACACAATAGCAATCAGCCCCAGCATTTT; CDR3aa: CASRHNSNQPQHF; d_gene: NA; j_gene: TRBJ1-5; v_gene: TRBV19; abundance: NA
CDR3nt: TGTGCCAGCAGCTTTTTTACCGGGAACACTGAAGCTTTCTTT; CDR3aa: CASSFFTGNTEAFF; d_gene: NA; j_gene: TRBJ1-1; v_gene: TRBV11-2; abundance: NA
CDR3nt: TGTGCCAGCAGTCTTCAGGTGCCGAACTCCTATGGCTACACCTTC; CDR3aa: CASSLQVPNSYGYTF; d_gene: NA; j_gene: TRBJ1-2; v_gene: TRBV6-5; abundance: NA
CDR3nt: TGTGCCAGCAGGCATACAGGGGGGGTCTCCTATGGCTACACCTTC; CDR3aa: CASRHTGGVSYGYTF; d_gene: TRBD1; j_gene: TRBJ1-2; v_gene: TRBV6-5; abundance: NA
CDR3nt: TGCGCCAGCAGCACAGTGAACAGGGACGGCTACACCTTC; CDR3aa: CASSTVNRDGYTF; d_gene: NA; j_gene: TRBJ1-2; v_gene: TRBV5-1; abundance: once
CDR3nt: TGTGCCAGCAGACTAACAGGGGTTACTGAAGCTTTCTTT; CDR3aa: CASRLTGVTEAFF; d_gene: TRBD1; j_gene: TRBJ1-1; v_gene: TRBV5-5; abundance: once
CDR3nt: TGTGCCAGCTCACCAACTCGGACAGGGGGTATTGGAAACACCATATATTTT; CDR3aa: CASSPTRTGGIGNTIYF; d_gene: TRBD1; j_gene: TRBJ1-3; v_gene: TRBV18; abundance: NA
CDR3nt: TGTGCCAGCAACTCGGGACTAGCGGGCGGCGAGCAGTACTTC; CDR3aa: CASNSGLAGGEQYF; d_gene: TRBD2; j_gene: TRBJ2-7; v_gene: TRBV11-3; abundance: few
CDR3nt: TGTGCCAGCACTCCATACCGGGGCGAGCAGTACTTC; CDR3aa: CASTPYRGEQYF; d_gene: NA; j_gene: TRBJ2-7; v_gene: TRBV28; abundance: NA
CDR3nt: TGTGCCAGCAGCTCCGCCTCATCGTTAGACTTCCGGGGGAGGACCGGGGAGCTGTTTTTT; CDR3aa: CASSSASSLDFRGRTGELFF; d_gene: NA; j_gene: TRBJ2-2; v_gene: TRBV7-8; abundance: once